Reported below is one T cell receptor beta chain. The data derive from a study of cytomegalovirus exposure and HLA in healthy donors. PCR amplification relied on 60 Vbeta primers (plus 13 Jbeta primers). Sequenced by immunoSEQ multiplex PCR; TCRdb stores in-frame clones only, minus some. The sample lists 110,000 to 150,000 clones, roughly 79% occurring once. This CDR3 is 15 amino acids long. V lost 4 bases to trimming and J lost 4 bases; unmatched junction nucleotides: 5. CDR1 is MGHRA, CDR2 YSYEKL, per germline. At the time of sampling, donors were nominally healthy, though unrecorded immune exposures were likely.

The rearrangement links TRBV4-1 to TRBJ2-1; 9 bases are a match to TRBD2. This clonotype was sampled from a woman in her 30s in good health and CMV-seronegative. Material: PBMCs. The CDR3 loop is CASSPRGGRYNEQFF. CDR3 nucleotides: TGCGCCAGCAGCCCGCGGGGGGGGCGATACAATGAGCAGTTCTTC.